This T cell receptor (beta chain) came from a study of T cell responses to AZD1222 COVID-19 vaccine. Study results and limitations: Only a handful of AZD1222 recipients were seropositive at baseline. Donors in the cohort were predominantly white British and more often female, and clonal diversity was possibly underestimated. Repertoires were sampled only after the peak T cell response.

Data came from immunoSEQ multiplex PCR; TCRdb stores just in-frame clones and leaves some out. There are over 110,000 clones in the sample; roughly 90% occur only once, and about 1.5% lies in the top ten. CDR1 is SGHAT and CDR2 is FQNNGV in the germline V gene. The germline V and J ends were trimmed by 5 bases and 2 bases, with 9 bases remaining between them. The CDR3 runs to 13 residues. Regarding this clone: Its target is not known.

Whether given at about 4 or about 12 weeks, second doses were pooled. The receptor comes from an adult who received the AZD1222 COVID-19 vaccine. The chain is built from TRBV11-2 and TRBJ1-2; D may be TRBD1 (6 bases). The sample was peripheral blood, taken 28 days after the second AZD1222 dose. This chain's CDR3 is CASSPQGNYGYTF. CDR3 in DNA: TGTGCCAGCAGCCCCCAGGGGAACTATGGCTACACCTTC.